The sequence of this TCR beta chain was determined in a study of shared clonotypes between healthy human individuals. Study-wide findings and caveats: Larger richness was generally estimated for naive than memory subsets. Shared across a few donors were about 4.8% of the naive CD4 clonotypes.

Details on this clone: Its cognate antigen is unknown. In the same sample, other DNA sequences code for this CDR3.

In the CD4+ fraction, cells were divided into CD45RA+ naive and CD45RA-negative memory subsets. As originally analysed: As immunoSEQ supplied junction-only sequences (without quality scores), filtering differed. The repertoire was sequenced with immunoSEQ multiplex PCR; TCRdb's copy has only in-frame clones and lacks some. D and trimming were read from the DNA, whereas the V and J calls and clone size are those reported in that table. Among roughly 2.4 million clones listed, approximately 94% were seen once. The sequenced sample was naive CD4+ T cells sorted from blood. The subset denotes: CD45RA+ positively selected. This receptor was taken from a young man in good health.

CDR3 nucleotide sequence: TGTGCCTGGAGTCTGGGTGAAAAACTGTTTTTT. This encodes CAWSLGEKLFF. V and J are TRBV30 and TRBJ1-4; D is ambiguous. V was clipped by 2 bases and J by 7 bases, with 5 bases between them. CDR1 GTSNPN and CDR2 SVGIG come from the germline V gene (reference sequence). This CDR3 region has 11 residues.